These 20 T cell receptor beta chains originate from one sample sequenced in a study of OX40 agonist ivuxolimab in advanced cancers. The repertoire was sequenced with immunoSEQ multiplex PCR; TCRdb's copy has only in-frame clones and lacks some. Among some 30,000 clones, 70% to 85% were seen once, and the ten largest hold roughly 28%. Sequences were derived from CD4+ or CD8+ T cells sorted from blood, sampled in a trial of the OX40 agonist ivuxolimab. Every receptor here comes from an adult with an advanced solid tumor such as melanoma, head and neck, liver or kidney cancer.

The chain combines TRBV11-2 with TRBJ1-1; D unresolved. This CDR3 comprises 11 residues. V shed 1 base and J shed 7 bases, with 4 bases lying between them. CDR1 is SGHAT, CDR2 FQNNGV, per germline. The DNA of the CDR3 is TGTGCCAGCAGCTTAGCGGGTGAAGCTTTCTTT. Its protein is CASSLAGEAFF. Drawing the rest from reference TRBV11-2 and TRBJ1-1, the complete variable domain is EAGVAQSPRYKIIEKRQSVAFWCNPISGHATLYWYQQILGQGPKLLIQFQNNGVVDDSQLPKDRFSAERLKGVDSTLKIQPAKLEDSAVYLCASSLAGEAFFGQGTRLTVV.

The J gene is TRBJ1-1, the V gene TRBV28, with a possible D match to TRBD1 (5 bases). The V gene's germline CDR1 is MDHEN and CDR2 SYDVKM. V was cut by 0 bases and J by 0 bases, with 11 bases left in between. This CDR3 region has 16 residues. CDR3: CASSLWTNRMNTEAFF. The CDR3 region has the DNA TGTGCCAGCAGTTTATGGACAAACAGGATGAACACTGAAGCTTTCTTT.

The chain links TRBV30 to TRBJ2-5; 9 bases map to TRBD2. This CDR3 is built from 15 residues. Germline loops: CDR1 GTSNPN, CDR2 SVGIG (reference sequence). Losses at the gene ends were 2 bases for V and 4 bases for J; bases not matched to a gene: 8. The CDR3 DNA is TGTGCCTGGAGTTCGGCGGGAGGGCGTCGAGAGACCCAGTACTTC. It codes for CAWSSAGGRRETQYF. The full variable domain, with the rest looked up from reference TRBV30 and TRBJ2-5, is SQTIHQWPATLVQPVGSPLSLECTVEGTSNPNLYWYRQAAGRGLQLLFYSVGIGQISSEVPQNLSASRPQDRQFILSSKKLLLSDSGFYLCAWSSAGGRRETQYFGPGTRLLVL.

This clone appeared a single time. This chain connects TRBV2 to TRBJ1-5; D gene ambiguous. The CDR3 length is 15 residues. CDR1 SNHLY and CDR2 FYNNEI come from the germline V gene. V lost 1 base and J 0 bases, leaving 7 bases between the germline ends. DNA for the CDR3: TGTGCCAGCAGTGAAGGCCGAAGTAGCAATCAGCCCCAGCATTTT. Translation gives CASSEGRSSNQPQHF.

The chain has TRBV13 and TRBJ1-2; 7 nucleotides align to TRBD1. CDR3 size: 15 residues. With V trimmed by 4 bases and J by 4 bases, 9 bases remained unmatched. Germline CDR1 PRHDT, CDR2 FYEKMQ (reference sequence). The CDR3 DNA sequence: TGTGCCAGCAGCTCGGGACAGCGTGCTTTCTATGGCTACACCTTC. Encoded protein: CASSSGQRAFYGYTF.

This chain joins TRBV2 and TRBJ1-1; D unclear. In germline, CDR1 is SNHLY, CDR2 FYNNEI. CDR3 length equals 11 residues. The V end lost 6 bases, the J end lost 3 bases, and 5 bases lay between the germline ends. The CDR3 here is CASSDYTEAFF. CDR3 nucleotide sequence: TGTGCCAGCAGCGATTACACTGAAGCTTTCTTT.

This chain joins TRBV5-1 and TRBJ2-1; 14 bases are shared with TRBD2. V shed 8 bases and J 7 bases; nucleotides not matched to a gene: 14. This CDR3 region has 17 residues. The germline V gene encodes CDR1 SGHRS and CDR2 YFSETQ. The CDR3 DNA reads as TGCGCCAGTAAGACTAGCGGGGGGGATTTTGTTCGAAATGAGCAGTTCTTC. Amino acids: CASKTSGGDFVRNEQFF.

The chain combines TRBV12-2 with TRBJ1-5; TRBD1, as called in the table, went unchecked against the DNA. TRBV12-2 is listed as a pseudogene. The CDR3 runs to 16 residues. The CDR3 sequence is CASRLGKGELNQPQHF. CDR3 nucleotide sequence: TGTGCAAGTCGCTTGGGAAAAGGGGAACTCAATCAGCCCCAGCATTTT.

The chain uses TRBV28 and TRBJ2-1, with D tentatively TRBD1 (5 bases). The CDR3 is made up of 16 amino acids. Per germline, CDR1 MDHEN and CDR2 SYDVKM. Trimming took 3 bases from V and 0 from J, leaving 12 bases between them. CDR3 in amino acids: CASSFPRQSSYNEQFF. The CDR3 DNA follows: TGTGCCAGCAGTTTCCCCAGACAGAGCTCCTACAATGAGCAGTTCTTC. Using reference TRBV28 and TRBJ2-1 for the parts outside the CDR3, the full variable domain is DVKVTQSSRYLVKRTGEKVFLECVQDMDHENMFWYRQDPGLGLRLIYFSYDVKMKEKGDIPEGYSVSREKKERFSLILESASTNQTSMYLCASSFPRQSSYNEQFFGPGTRLTVL.

This clone is medium-sized. The V call is TRBV11-2, the J call TRBJ2-2; D perhaps matches TRBD2 (5 bases). Germline loops: CDR1 SGHAT, CDR2 FQNNGV. This CDR3 contains 15 residues. Between the trimmed V and J ends, which lost 1 base and 4 bases, there was a span of 10 bases. The CDR3 DNA reads TGTGCCAGCAGCTTAGTCACTAGTCCCACCGGGGAGCTGTTTTTT. Its protein product is CASSLVTSPTGELFF.

The chain carries TRBV5-1 and TRBJ2-2; D could derive from TRBD1 or TRBD2 (6 bases each). The CDR3 has 13 amino acids. V gave up 2 bases and J gave up 5 bases, with 7 bases separating them. Germline V lookup: CDR1 SGHRS, CDR2 YFSETQ. The CDR3 loop reads CASSLGGTGELFF. The CDR3 coding sequence is TGCGCCAGCAGCTTAGGGGGGACCGGGGAGCTGTTTTTT.

The V gene is TRBV7-6, the J gene TRBJ2-7; 9 bases agree with TRBD2. The V gene's germline CDR1 is SGHVS and CDR2 FNYEAQ. The CDR3 consists of 15 residues. V lost 0 bases, J lost 0 bases, and 0 bases stayed unmatched. The CDR3 spells CASSLARGGSYEQYF. DNA of the CDR3: TGTGCCAGCAGCTTAGCGCGGGGGGGCTCCTACGAGCAGTACTTC.

The chain joins TRBV14 to TRBJ2-7, with D perhaps being TRBD1 or TRBD2 (5 bases each). The V end lost 0 bases, the J end lost 1 base, and 13 bases lay between the germline ends. Germline values: CDR1 SGHDN, CDR2 FVKESK. CDR3 length equals 16 residues. The CDR3 loop is CASSQDLGTVSYEQYF. For the CDR3, the DNA is TGTGCCAGCAGCCAAGATCTCGGGACCGTATCCTACGAGCAGTACTTC.

This chain connects TRBV6-4 to TRBJ2-3, with TRBD2 matching over 11 bases. There are 15 residues in the CDR3. The trim removed 0 bases at V and 4 bases at J, leaving 0 bases unmatched. The germline CDR1 and CDR2 sequences are MRHNA and SNTAGT. CDR3 loop: CASSDSSGGADTQYF. For the CDR3, the DNA is TGTGCCAGCAGTGACTCTAGCGGGGGGGCAGATACGCAGTATTTT.

The chain is built from TRBV6-5 and TRBJ1-1; D possibly corresponds to TRBD1 (5 bases). Germline V gene sequence: CDR1 MNHEY, CDR2 SVGAGI. The CDR3 has 14 residues. With 2 bases removed from V and 1 base from J, the gap between germline ends came to 8 bases. The chain's CDR3 is CASSYPGQNTEAFF. The CDR3 DNA reads TGTGCCAGCAGTTACCCCGGACAGAACACTGAAGCTTTCTTT.

This clone was observed at least ten times. This chain joins TRBV11-2 and TRBJ2-5; no definite D call. This CDR3 spans 14 amino acids. Per the germline V gene, CDR1 is SGHAT and CDR2 is FQNNGV. V lost 2 bases, J lost 1 base, and 8 bases lay in between. The DNA of the CDR3 is TGTGCCAGCAGCTTACAAACATCCCAAGAGACCCAGTACTTC. This codes for CASSLQTSQETQYF.

The rearrangement joins TRBV7-2 to TRBJ2-1; D perhaps matches TRBD2 (6 bases). Germline CDR1 SGHTA, CDR2 FQGNSA. Between the trimmed V and J ends, which lost 5 bases and 1 base, there was a span of 21 bases. CDR3 length: 18 amino acids. This chain's CDR3 is CASSVAGRTGRSYNEQFF. The CDR3 region has the DNA TGTGCCAGCAGCGTCGCGGGGAGAACGGGTAGGTCCTACAATGAGCAGTTCTTC.

V gene TRBV5-1 combines with J gene TRBJ2-2, with 8 nucleotides matching TRBD1. V was clipped by 0 bases and J by 6 bases; unmatched bases: 4. This CDR3 spans 15 amino acids. Germline-derived CDR1 and CDR2 are SGHRS and YFSETQ. Here the CDR3 reads CASSLEARGPGELFF. CDR3 sequence (DNA): TGCGCCAGCAGCTTGGAGGCCAGGGGGCCCGGGGAGCTGTTTTTT.

This sequence joins TRBV28 and TRBJ2-3, with a possible D match to TRBD2 (5 bases). CDR1 and CDR2 from the germline V gene are MDHEN and SYDVKM. This CDR3 has 16 amino acids. The germline V and J ends were trimmed by 5 bases and 0 bases, with 15 bases remaining between them. The CDR3 nucleotides are TGTGCCAGCAGTCCCAATTATGGCGGGAGCACAGATACGCAGTATTTT. This gives the protein CASSPNYGGSTDTQYF.

This chain links TRBV4-3 with TRBJ2-7, with 7 positions matching TRBD2. The CDR3 spans 13 residues. V lost 1 base, J lost 4 bases, and 1 base stayed unmatched. CDR1 is LGHNA and CDR2 is YSLEER in the germline V gene. CDR3 coding DNA: TGCGCCAGCAGCCAAGGGGGGGGATACGAGCAGTACTTC. Protein product: CASSQGGGYEQYF.